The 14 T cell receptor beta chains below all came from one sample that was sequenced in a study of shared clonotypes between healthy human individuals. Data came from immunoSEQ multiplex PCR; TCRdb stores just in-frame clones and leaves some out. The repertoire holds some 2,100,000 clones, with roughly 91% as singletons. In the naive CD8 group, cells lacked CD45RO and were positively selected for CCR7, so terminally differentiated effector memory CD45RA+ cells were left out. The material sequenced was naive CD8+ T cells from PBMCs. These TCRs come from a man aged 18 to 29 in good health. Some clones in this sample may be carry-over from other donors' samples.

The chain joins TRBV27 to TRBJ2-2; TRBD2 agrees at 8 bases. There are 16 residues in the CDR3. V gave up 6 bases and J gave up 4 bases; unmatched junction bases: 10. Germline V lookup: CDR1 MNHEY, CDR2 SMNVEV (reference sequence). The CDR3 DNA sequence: TGTGCCAGCAGCCGAACGTTAACTAGCGGCACCGGGGAGCTGTTTTTT. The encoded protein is CASSRTLTSGTGELFF.

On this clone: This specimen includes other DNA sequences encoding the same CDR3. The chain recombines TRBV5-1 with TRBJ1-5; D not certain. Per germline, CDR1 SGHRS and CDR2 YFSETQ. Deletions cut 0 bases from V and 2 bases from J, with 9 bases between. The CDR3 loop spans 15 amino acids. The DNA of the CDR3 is TGCGCCAGCAGCTTGGGAGGGCTGGGCAATCAGCCCCAGCATTTT. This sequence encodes CASSLGGLGNQPQHF.

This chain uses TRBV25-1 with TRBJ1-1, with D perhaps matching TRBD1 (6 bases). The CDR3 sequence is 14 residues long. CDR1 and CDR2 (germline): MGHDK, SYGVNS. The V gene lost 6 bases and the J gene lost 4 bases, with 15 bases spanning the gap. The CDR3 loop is CASRADSISTEAFF. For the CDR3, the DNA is TGTGCCAGCAGGGCGGACAGTATATCCACTGAAGCTTTCTTT.

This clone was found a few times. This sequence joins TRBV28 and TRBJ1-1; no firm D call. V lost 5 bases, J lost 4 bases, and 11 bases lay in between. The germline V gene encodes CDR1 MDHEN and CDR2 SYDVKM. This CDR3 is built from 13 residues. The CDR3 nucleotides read TGTGCCAGCAGTCGCGCACTCCGCACTGAAGCTTTCTTT. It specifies CASSRALRTEAFF.

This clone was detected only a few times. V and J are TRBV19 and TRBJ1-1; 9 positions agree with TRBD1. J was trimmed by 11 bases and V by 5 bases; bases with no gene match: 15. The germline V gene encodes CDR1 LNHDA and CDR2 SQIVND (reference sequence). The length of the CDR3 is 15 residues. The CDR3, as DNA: TGTGCCAGTAGTGAATCCGGGACAGGGAATGTAGAGGCTTTCTTT. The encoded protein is CASSESGTGNVEAFF.

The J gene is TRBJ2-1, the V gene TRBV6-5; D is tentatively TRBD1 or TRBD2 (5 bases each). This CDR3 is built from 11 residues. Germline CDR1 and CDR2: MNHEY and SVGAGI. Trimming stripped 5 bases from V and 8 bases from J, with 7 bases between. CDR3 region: CASSLGDEQFF. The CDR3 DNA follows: TGTGCCAGCAGTCTGGGGGATGAGCAGTTCTTC.

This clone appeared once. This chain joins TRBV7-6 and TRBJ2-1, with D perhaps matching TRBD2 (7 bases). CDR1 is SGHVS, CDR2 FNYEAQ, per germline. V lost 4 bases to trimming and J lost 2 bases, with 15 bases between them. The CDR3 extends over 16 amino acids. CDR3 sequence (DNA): TGTGCCAGCAGCTACCCTAGGGAGGGGGCCTACAATGAGCAGTTCTTC. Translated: CASSYPREGAYNEQFF.

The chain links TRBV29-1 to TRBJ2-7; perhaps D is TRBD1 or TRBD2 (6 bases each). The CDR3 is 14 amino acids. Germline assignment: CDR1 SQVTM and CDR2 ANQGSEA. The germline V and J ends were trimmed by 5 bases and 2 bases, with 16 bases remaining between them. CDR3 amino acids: CSVSGGGSPYEQYF. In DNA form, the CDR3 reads TGCAGCGTTAGTGGAGGGGGGAGCCCCTACGAGCAGTACTTC.

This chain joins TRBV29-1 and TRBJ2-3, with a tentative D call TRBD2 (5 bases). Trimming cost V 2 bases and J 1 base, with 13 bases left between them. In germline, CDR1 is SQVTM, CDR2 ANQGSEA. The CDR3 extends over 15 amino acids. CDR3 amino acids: CSVEIPFGGTDTQYF. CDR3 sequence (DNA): TGCAGCGTTGAAATCCCCTTCGGGGGCACAGATACGCAGTATTTT.

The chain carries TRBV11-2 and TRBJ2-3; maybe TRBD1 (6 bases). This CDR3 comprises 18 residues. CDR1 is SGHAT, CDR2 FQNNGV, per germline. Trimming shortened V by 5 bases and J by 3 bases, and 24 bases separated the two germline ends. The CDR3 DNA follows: TGTGCCAGCAGCCAAACCAATGGCTGGGGGCGTACAACAGATACGCAGTATTTT. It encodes CASSQTNGWGRTTDTQYF.

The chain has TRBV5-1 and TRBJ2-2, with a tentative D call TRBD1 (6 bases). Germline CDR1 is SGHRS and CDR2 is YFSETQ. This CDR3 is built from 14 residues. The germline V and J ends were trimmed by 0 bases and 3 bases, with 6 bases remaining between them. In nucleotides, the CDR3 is TGCGCCAGCAGCTTGGGACAGGACACCGGGGAGCTGTTTTTT. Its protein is CASSLGQDTGELFF.

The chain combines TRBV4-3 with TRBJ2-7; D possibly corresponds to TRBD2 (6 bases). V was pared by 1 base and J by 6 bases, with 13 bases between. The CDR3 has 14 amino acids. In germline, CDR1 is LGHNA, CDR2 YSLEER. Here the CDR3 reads CASSQAGEGGEQYF. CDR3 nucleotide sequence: TGCGCCAGCAGCCAAGCGGGAGAGGGCGGCGAGCAGTACTTC.

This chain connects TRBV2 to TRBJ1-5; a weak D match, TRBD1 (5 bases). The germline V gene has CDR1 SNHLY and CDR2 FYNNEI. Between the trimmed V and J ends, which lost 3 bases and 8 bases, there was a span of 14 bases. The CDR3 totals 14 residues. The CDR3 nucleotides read TGTGCCAGCAGTGAGGGGCAGGGAATGAAGCCCCAGCATTTT. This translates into CASSEGQGMKPQHF. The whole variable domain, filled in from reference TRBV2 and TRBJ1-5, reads EPEVTQTPSHQVTQMGQEVILRCVPISNHLYFYWYRQILGQKVEFLVSFYNNEISEKSEIFDDQFSVERPDGSNFTLKIRSTKLEDSAMYFCASSEGQGMKPQHFGDGTRLSIL.

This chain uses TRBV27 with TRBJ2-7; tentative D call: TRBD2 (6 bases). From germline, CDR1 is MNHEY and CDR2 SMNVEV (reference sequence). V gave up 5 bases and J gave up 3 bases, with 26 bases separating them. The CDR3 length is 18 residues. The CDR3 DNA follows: TGTGCCAGCAGTCCCAGGACGGGGGAATACGTCGGATACTACGAGCAGTACTTC. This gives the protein CASSPRTGEYVGYYEQYF.